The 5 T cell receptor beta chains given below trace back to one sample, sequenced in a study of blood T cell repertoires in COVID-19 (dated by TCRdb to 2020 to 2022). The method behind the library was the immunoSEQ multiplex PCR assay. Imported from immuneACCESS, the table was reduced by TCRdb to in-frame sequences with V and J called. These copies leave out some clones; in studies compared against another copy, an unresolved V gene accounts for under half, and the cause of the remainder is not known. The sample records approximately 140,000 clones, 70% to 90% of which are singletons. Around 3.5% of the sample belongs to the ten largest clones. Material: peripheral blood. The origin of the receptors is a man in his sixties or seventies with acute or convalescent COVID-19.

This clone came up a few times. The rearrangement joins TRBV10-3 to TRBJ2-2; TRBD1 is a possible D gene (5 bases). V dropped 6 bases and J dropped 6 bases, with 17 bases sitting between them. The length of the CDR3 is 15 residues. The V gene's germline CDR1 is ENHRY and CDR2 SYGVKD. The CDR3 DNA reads TGTGCCATCAGGACCGGGCAGGGTGACGCCGGGGAGCTGTTTTTT. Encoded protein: CAIRTGQGDAGELFF.

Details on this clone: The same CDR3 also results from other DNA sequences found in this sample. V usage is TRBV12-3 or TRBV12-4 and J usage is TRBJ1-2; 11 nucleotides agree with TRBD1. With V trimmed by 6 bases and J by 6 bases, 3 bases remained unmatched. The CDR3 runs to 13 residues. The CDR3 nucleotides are TGTGCCAGCAGCCTGGGACAGGGGGATGGCTACACCTTC. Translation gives CASSLGQGDGYTF.

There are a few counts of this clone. The DNA for the CDR3 is TGCGCCAGCAGAGGGACGGGAGCGCGCACAGATACGCAGTATTTT. Its protein is CASRGTGARTDTQYF. The chain joins TRBV5-1 to TRBJ2-3; possibly TRBD2 for D (6 bases). The CDR3 runs 15 residues. Trimming pared 5 bases from V and 1 base from J, leaving 14 bases between. Germline CDR1 and CDR2: SGHRS and YFSETQ.

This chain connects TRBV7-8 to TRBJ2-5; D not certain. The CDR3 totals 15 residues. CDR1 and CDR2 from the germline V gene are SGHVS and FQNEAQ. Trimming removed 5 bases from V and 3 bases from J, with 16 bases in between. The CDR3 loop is CASSPRLSPEETQYF. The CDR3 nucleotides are TGTGCCAGCAGCCCGCGACTTAGTCCAGAAGAGACCCAGTACTTC.

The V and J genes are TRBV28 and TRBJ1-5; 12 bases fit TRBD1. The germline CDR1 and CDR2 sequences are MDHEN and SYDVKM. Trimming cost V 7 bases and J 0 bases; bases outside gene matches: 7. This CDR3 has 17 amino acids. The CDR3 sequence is CASMAGTGGLSNQPQHF. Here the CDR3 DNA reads TGTGCCAGCATGGCCGGGACAGGGGGCCTTAGCAATCAGCCCCAGCATTTT.